This is a list of T cell receptor beta chains from one sample in a study of stem cell transplantation in POMP-related autoinflammatory disease. TCRdb's table, derived via immunoSEQ multiplex PCR, lists solely in-frame clones and lacks some. The sample has around 26,000 clones, more than 75% seen once. The sample consisted of CD4+ T cells from PBMCs, taken before stem cell transplantation. The source is a human donor with POMP-related autoinflammation and immune dysregulation (PRAID). Both conserved end residues are part of each CDR3. Fields, in order: clone size, D gene, J gene, V gene, CDR3 protein, CDR3 DNA. The D gene is left open where the match is weak. A row's size may be missing; if present it is once, few, many or a size class.

>once|.|TRBJ2-2|TRBV9
CASSVSASWDTGELFF
TGTGCCAGCAGCGTAAGCGCTTCTTGGGACACCGGGGAGCTGTTTTTT
>.|.|TRBJ2-6|TRBV19
CASSIDRRAGVGGANVLTF
TGTGCCAGTAGTATAGATAGGAGGGCAGGGGTTGGTGGGGCCAACGTCCTGACTTTC
>.|.|TRBJ2-5|TRBV5-1
CASSSSSGSQETQYF
TGCGCCAGCAGCTCCTCCTCGGGGAGCCAAGAGACCCAGTACTTC
>.|.|TRBJ2-7|TRBV10-1
CASSSIPAGEQYF
TGCGCCAGTAGTTCGATCCCAGCAGGCGAGCAGTACTTC
>.|TRBD1|TRBJ1-5|TRBV25-1
CASSPPGQGVNQPQHF
TGTGCCAGCTCCCCCCCGGGACAGGGTGTCAATCAGCCCCAGCATTTT
>.|.|TRBJ1-2|TRBV7-6
CASSLDGYGYTF
TGTGCCAGCAGCTTAGACGGGTATGGCTACACCTTC
>.|.|TRBJ1-4|TRBV7-2
CASSLIRQPNEKLFF
TGTGCCAGCAGCTTAATTAGACAGCCTAATGAAAAACTGTTTTTT
>.|TRBD2|TRBJ2-1|TRBV27
CASHRQAHSGRAGYNEQFF
TGTGCCAGCCATCGCCAAGCCCATAGCGGGAGGGCCGGATACAATGAGCAGTTCTTC
>few|.|TRBJ2-2|TRBV18
CASSPWGFGTGELFF
TGTGCCAGCTCACCATGGGGGTTCGGCACCGGGGAGCTGTTTTTT
>.|TRBD1|TRBJ2-2|TRBV7-9
CASSPTGVVGELFF
TGTGCCAGCAGCCCCACAGGGGTGGTCGGGGAGCTGTTTTTT
>.|.|TRBJ1-1|TRBV5-1
CASSPTGFTEAFF
TGCGCCAGCAGCCCCACAGGATTCACTGAAGCTTTCTTT
>.|TRBD1|TRBJ2-6|TRBV5-1
CASSRDSSGANVLTF
TGCGCCAGCAGCAGGGACAGCTCTGGGGCCAACGTCCTGACTTTC
>.|.|TRBJ2-1|TRBV5-1
CASSAEGPYNEQFF
TGCGCCAGCAGCGCAGAAGGGCCCTACAATGAGCAGTTCTTC
>.|.|TRBJ1-3|TRBV5-6
CASSLDGWGEGNTIYF
TGTGCCAGCAGCTTGGATGGGTGGGGCGAAGGAAACACCATATATTTT
>few|TRBD1|TRBJ1-2|TRBV29-1
CSARTGLDYGYTF
TGCAGCGCCCGGACAGGGCTCGACTATGGCTACACCTTC
>once|.|TRBJ2-3|TRBV7-2
CASSLGPRGSTDTQYF
TGTGCCAGCAGCTTAGGACCCCGGGGGAGCACAGATACGCAGTATTTT
>.|.|TRBJ1-2|TRBV29-1
CSVETVLDGGYTF
TGCAGCGTTGAAACAGTTCTGGATGGTGGCTACACCTTC
>.|.|TRBJ2-5|TRBV18
CASSPARETQYF
TGTGCCAGCTCACCAGCCAGGGAGACCCAGTACTTC
>.|.|TRBJ2-2|TRBV27
CASSPGLSTTGELFF
TGTGCCAGCAGTCCCGGGCTATCGACCACCGGGGAGCTGTTTTTT
>.|.|TRBJ1-1|TRBV9
CASSVDPREDTEAFF
TGTGCCAGCAGCGTAGACCCCAGGGAGGACACTGAAGCTTTCTTT
>once|TRBD1|TRBJ1-5|TRBV29-1
CSVEETGGNQPQHF
TGCAGCGTTGAGGAGACAGGGGGCAATCAGCCCCAGCATTTT
>once|.|TRBJ2-7|TRBV21-1
CASSKAQGQGHDEQYF
TGTGCCAGCAGCAAAGCGCAGGGACAGGGTCATGACGAGCAGTACTTC
>.|.|TRBJ1-4|TRBV5-4
CASSLERGGEKLFF
TGTGCCAGCAGCCTTGAAAGGGGAGGTGAAAAACTGTTTTTT
>.|.|TRBJ2-2|TRBV7-2
CASSLRGNTGELFF
TGTGCCAGCAGCTTACGGGGTAACACCGGGGAGCTGTTTTTT
>.|.|TRBJ1-2|TRBV4-1
CASSQEGANYGYTF
TGCGCCAGCAGCCAAGAGGGGGCTAACTATGGCTACACCTTC
>.|.|TRBJ1-5|TRBV4-2
CASSRGRGSNQPQHF
TGTGCCAGCAGCCGGGGGAGGGGCTCCAATCAGCCCCAGCATTTT
>.|.|TRBJ1-1|TRBV28
CASSRILQSPNTEAFF
TGTGCCAGCAGTCGGATATTACAGTCGCCGAACACTGAAGCTTTCTTT
>few|TRBD2|TRBJ2-7|TRBV5-1
CASSDTGGPDEQYF
TGCGCCAGCAGTGATACGGGAGGGCCGGACGAGCAGTACTTC